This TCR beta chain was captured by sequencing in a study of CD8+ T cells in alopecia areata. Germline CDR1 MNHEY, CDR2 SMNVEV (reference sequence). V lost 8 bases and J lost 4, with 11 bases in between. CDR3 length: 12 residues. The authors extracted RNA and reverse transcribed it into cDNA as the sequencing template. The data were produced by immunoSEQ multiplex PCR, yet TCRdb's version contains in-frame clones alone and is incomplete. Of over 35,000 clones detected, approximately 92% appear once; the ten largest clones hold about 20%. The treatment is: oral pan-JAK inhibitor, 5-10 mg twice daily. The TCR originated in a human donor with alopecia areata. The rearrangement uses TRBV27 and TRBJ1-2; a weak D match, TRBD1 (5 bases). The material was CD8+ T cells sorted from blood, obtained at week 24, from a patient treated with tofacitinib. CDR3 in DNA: TGTGCCAGCGGGGACGGTTCCTATGGCTACACCTTC. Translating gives CASGDGSYGYTF.